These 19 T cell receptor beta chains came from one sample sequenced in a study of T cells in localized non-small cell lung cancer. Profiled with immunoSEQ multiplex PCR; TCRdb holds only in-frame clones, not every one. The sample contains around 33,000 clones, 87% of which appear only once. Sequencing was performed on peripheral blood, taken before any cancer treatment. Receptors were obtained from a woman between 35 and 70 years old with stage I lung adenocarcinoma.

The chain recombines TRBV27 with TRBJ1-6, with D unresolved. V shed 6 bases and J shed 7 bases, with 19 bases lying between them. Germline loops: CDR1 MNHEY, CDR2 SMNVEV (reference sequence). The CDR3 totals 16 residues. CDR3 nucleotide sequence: TGTGCCAGCAGGCTGGGTAATACCCCCATGAATTCACCCCTCCACTTT. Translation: CASRLGNTPMNSPLHF.

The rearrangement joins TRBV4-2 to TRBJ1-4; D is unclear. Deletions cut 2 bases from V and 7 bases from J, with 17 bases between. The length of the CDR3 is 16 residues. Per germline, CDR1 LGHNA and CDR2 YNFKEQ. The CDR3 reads CASSQTSASVGEKLFF. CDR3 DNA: TGTGCCAGCAGCCAAACTTCAGCGTCGGTGGGTGAAAAACTGTTTTTT.

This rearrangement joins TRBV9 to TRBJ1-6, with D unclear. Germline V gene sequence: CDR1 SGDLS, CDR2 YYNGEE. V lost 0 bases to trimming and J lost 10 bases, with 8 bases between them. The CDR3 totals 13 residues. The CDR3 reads CASSVGFGSPLHF. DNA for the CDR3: TGTGCCAGCAGCGTAGGCTTCGGATCACCCCTCCACTTT.

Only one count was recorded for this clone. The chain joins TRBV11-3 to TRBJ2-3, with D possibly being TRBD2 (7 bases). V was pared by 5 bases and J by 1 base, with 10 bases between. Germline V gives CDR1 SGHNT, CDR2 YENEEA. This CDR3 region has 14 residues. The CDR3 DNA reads TGTGCCAGCAGCCGGGGGGCGGGCACAGATACGCAGTATTTT. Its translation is CASSRGAGTDTQYF.

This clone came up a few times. The CDR3 nucleotides are TGTGCCAGCAGCCTCACACCCGGGACAGGAACACAGCCCCAGCATTTT. The encoded protein is CASSLTPGTGTQPQHF. The chain combines TRBV7-8 with TRBJ1-5; 8 bases match TRBD1. Germline V gene data show CDR1 as SGHVS and CDR2 as FQNEAQ. With V trimmed by 5 bases and J by 7 bases, 13 bases remained unmatched. CDR3 length: 16 residues.

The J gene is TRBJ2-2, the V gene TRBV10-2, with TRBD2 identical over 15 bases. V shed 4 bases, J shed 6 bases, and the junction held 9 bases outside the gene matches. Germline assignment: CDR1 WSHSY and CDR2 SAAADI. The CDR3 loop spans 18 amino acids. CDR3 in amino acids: CASSGTSGGARLSGELFF. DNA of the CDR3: TGCGCCAGCAGTGGGACTAGCGGGGGGGCCAGATTGTCCGGGGAGCTGTTTTTT.

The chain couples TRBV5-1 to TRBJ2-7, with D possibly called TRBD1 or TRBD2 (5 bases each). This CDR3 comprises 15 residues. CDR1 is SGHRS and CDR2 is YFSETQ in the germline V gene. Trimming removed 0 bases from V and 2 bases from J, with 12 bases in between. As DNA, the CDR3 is TGCGCCAGCAGCTTGGATATGAGAGGGGCCTACGAGCAGTACTTC. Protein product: CASSLDMRGAYEQYF.

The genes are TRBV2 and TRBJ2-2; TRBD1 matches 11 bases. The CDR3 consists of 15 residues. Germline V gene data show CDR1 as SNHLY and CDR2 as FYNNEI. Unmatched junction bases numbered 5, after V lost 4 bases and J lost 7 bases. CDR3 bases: TGTGCCAGCAGTGCGGACAGGGGGCGCGTCGGGGAGCTGTTTTTT. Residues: CASSADRGRVGELFF.

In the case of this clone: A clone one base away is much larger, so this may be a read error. This CDR3 reads CASSDGHGYTF. CDR3 coding DNA: TGTGCCAGCAGTGACGGCCATGGCTACACCTTC. V gene TRBV6-6 combines with J gene TRBJ1-2; D uncertain. The V and J ends lost 5 bases and 6 bases respectively, with 7 bases between them. The CDR3 extends over 11 amino acids. Germline CDR1 MNHNY, CDR2 SVGAGI (reference sequence).

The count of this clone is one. The chain's CDR3 is CASRTGLYSNQPQHF. CDR3 nucleotides: TGTGCCAGCAGAACCGGGCTTTATAGCAATCAGCCCCAGCATTTT. This chain links TRBV6-6 with TRBJ1-5; D unresolved. The germline gives CDR1 MNHNY, CDR2 SVGAGI (reference sequence). The CDR3 length is 15 residues. V lost 6 bases and J 0 bases, leaving 12 bases between the germline ends.

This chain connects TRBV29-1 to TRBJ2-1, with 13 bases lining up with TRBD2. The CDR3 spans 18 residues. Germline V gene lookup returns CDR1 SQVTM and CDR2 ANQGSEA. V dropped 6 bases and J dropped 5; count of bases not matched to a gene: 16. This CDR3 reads CSVVGLAGAPIRNNEQFF. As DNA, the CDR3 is TGCAGCGTCGTAGGACTAGCGGGGGCCCCGATTCGGAACAATGAGCAGTTCTTC.

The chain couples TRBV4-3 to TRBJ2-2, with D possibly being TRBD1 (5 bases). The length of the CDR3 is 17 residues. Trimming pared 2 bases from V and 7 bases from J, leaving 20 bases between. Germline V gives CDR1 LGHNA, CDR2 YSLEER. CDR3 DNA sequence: TGCGCCAGCAGCCAAAGGTTCCAGGGCGGTGATGGCGGGGAGCTGTTTTTT. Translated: CASSQRFQGGDGGELFF.

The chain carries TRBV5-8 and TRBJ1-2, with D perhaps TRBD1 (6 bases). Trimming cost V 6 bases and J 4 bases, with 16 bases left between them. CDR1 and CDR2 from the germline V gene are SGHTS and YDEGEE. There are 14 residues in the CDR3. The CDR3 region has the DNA TGTGCCAGCACCCGACTCACAGGGCCCTATGGCTACACCTTC. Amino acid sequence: CASTRLTGPYGYTF.

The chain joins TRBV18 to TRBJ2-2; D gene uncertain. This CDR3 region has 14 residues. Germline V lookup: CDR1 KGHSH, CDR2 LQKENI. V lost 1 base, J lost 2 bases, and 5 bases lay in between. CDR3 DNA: TGTGCCAGCTCACCACAGGGAAACACCGGGGAGCTGTTTTTT. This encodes CASSPQGNTGELFF. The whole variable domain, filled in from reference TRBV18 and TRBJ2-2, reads NAGVMQNPRHLVRRRGQEARLRCSPMKGHSHVYWYRQLPEEGLKFMVYLQKENIIDESGMPKERFSAEFPKEGPSILRIQQVVRGDSAAYFCASSPQGNTGELFFGEGSRLTVL.

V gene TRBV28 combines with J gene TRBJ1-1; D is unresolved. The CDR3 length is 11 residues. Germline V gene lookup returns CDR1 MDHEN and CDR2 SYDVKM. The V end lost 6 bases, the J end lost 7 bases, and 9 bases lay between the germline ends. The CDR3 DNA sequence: TGTGCCAGCAGCAGGCGGAGTGAAGCTTTCTTT. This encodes CASSRRSEAFF.

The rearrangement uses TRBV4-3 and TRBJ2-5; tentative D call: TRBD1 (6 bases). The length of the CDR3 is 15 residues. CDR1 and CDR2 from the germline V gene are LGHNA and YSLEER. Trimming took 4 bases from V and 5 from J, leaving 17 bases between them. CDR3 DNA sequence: TGCGCCAGCAGCCCCGGGACATTTCCCCCGGAGACCCAGTACTTC. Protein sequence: CASSPGTFPPETQYF.

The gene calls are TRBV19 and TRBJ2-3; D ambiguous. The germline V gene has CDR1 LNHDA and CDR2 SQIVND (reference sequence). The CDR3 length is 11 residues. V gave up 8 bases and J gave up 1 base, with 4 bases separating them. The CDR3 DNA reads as TGTGCCAGTGTGGGCACAGATACGCAGTATTTT. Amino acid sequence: CASVGTDTQYF.

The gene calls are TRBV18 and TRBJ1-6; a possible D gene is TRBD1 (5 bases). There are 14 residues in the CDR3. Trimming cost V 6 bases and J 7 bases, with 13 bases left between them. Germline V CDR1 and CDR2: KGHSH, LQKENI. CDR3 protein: CASSDLGANSPLHF. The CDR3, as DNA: TGTGCCAGCTCGGATTTAGGGGCCAATTCACCCCTCCACTTT.

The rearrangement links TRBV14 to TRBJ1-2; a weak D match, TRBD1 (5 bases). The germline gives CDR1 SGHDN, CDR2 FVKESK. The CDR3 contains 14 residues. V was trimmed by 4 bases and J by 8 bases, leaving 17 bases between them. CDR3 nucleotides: TGTGCCAGCAGCCTGACCAGGGCAGTTAGAGGCTACACCTTC. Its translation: CASSLTRAVRGYTF. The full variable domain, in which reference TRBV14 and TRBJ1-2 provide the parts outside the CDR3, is EAGVTQFPSHSVIEKGQTVTLRCDPISGHDNLYWYRRVMGKEIKFLLHFVKESKQDESGMPNNRFLAERTGGTYSTLKVQPAELEDSGVYFCASSLTRAVRGYTFGSGTRLTVV.